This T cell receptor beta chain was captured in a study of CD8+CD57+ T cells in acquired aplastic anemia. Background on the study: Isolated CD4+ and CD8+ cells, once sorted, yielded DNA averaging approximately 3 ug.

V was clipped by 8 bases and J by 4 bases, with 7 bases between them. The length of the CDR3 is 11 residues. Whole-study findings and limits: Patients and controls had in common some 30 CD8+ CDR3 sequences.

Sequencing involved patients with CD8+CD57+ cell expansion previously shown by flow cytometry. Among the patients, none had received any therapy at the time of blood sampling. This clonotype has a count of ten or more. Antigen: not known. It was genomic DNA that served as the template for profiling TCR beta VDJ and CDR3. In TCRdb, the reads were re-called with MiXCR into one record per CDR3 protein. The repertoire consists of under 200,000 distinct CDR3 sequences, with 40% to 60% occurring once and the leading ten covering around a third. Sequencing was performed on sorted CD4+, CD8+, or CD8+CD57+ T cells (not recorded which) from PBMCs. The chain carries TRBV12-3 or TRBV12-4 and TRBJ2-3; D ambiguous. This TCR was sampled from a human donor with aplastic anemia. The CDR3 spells CASLVADTQYF. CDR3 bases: TGTGCCAGCCTTGTGGCAGATACGCAGTATTTT.